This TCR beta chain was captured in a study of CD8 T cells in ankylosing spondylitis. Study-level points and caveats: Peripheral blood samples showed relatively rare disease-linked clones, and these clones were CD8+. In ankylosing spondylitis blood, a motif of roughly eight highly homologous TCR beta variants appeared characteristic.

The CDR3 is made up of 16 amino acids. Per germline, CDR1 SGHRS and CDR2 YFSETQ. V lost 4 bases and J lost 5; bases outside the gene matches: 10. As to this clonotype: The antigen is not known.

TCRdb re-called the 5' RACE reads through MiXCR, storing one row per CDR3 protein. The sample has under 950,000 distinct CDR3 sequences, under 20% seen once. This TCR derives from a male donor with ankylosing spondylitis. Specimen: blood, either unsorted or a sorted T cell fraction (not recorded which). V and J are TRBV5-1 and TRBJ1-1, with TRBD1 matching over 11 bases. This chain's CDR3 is CASSPRTGGGWTEAFF. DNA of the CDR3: TGCGCCAGCAGCCCCCGGACAGGGGGCGGTTGGACTGAAGCTTTCTTT. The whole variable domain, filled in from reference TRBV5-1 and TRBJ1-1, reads KAGVTQTPRYLIKTRGQQVTLSCSPISGHRSVSWYQQTPGQGLQFLFEYFSETQRNKGNFPGRFSGRQFSNSRSEMNVSTLELGDSALYLCASSPRTGGGWTEAFFGQGTRLTVV.